The 7 T cell receptor beta chains reported below all come from one sample, sequenced in a study of breast tumors, draining lymph nodes, adjacent tissues. TCRdb fed the multiplex PCR reads into MiXCR, producing one record per CDR3 protein. Of over 10,000 distinct CDR3 sequences in the sample, roughly 72% are singletons; the top ten hold about two fifths. The specimen was tumor-adjacent breast tissue. The source is a female donor with breast cancer. Some clones in this sample may be carry-over from other donors' samples.

The chain uses TRBV7-9 and TRBJ2-5; no firm D call. Trimming removed 5 bases at V and 2 bases at J, with 3 bases between. Germline CDR1 and CDR2: SEHNR and FQNEAQ (reference sequence). The CDR3 spans 11 residues. CDR3 residues: CASSPQETQYF. CDR3 in DNA: TGTGCCAGCAGCCCTCAAGAGACCCAGTACTTC.

This clonotype was observed a single time. The CDR3 region is CASSATSGRGETQYF. In DNA, the CDR3 is TGTGCCAGCAGCGCAACTAGCGGGAGAGGGGAGACCCAGTACTTC. V is TRBV7-2 and J is TRBJ2-5, with 11 nucleotides matching TRBD2. CDR3 length: 15 residues. Germline CDR1 is SGHTA and CDR2 is FQGNSA. The trim removed 5 bases at V and 5 bases at J, leaving 7 bases unmatched.

The chain uses TRBV28 and TRBJ1-2; tentative D call: TRBD1 (6 bases). Germline CDR1 is MDHEN and CDR2 is SYDVKM. This CDR3 spans 14 amino acids. V was pared by 6 bases and J by 6 bases, with 17 bases between. The CDR3 sequence: CASSPTGTKNGYTF. As DNA, the CDR3 is TGTGCCAGCAGCCCCACCGGGACAAAGAATGGCTACACCTTC.

This sequence joins TRBV4-1 and TRBJ2-6; D is ambiguous. Germline V gene sequence: CDR1 MGHRA, CDR2 YSYEKL. The ends were cut back, 4 bases at V and 4 bases at J, with 8 bases in the middle. The CDR3 has 14 amino acids. CDR3 residues: CASSRAPGANVLTF. The CDR3 DNA follows: TGCGCCAGCAGCCGGGCCCCCGGGGCCAACGTCCTGACTTTC.

This chain uses TRBV9 with TRBJ1-2, with D possibly TRBD1 on 6 matching bases. The CDR3 contains 12 residues. Trimming took 5 bases from V and 3 from J, leaving 8 bases between them. Germline CDR1 and CDR2: SGDLS and YYNGEE. The CDR3 reads CASRGADYGYTF. CDR3 DNA sequence: TGTGCCAGCAGGGGGGCAGACTATGGCTACACCTTC.

This clonotype was picked up one time. The chain has TRBV29-1 and TRBJ2-1, with D hard to call. The CDR3 runs to 14 residues. Germline V gene lookup returns CDR1 SQVTM and CDR2 ANQGSEA. Trimming shortened V by 4 bases and J by 8 bases, and 18 bases separated the two germline ends. The CDR3 protein is CSVGIVSNNDEQFF. Here the CDR3 DNA reads TGCAGCGTTGGGATTGTCTCTAACAATGATGAGCAGTTCTTC.

The chain uses TRBV6-2 or TRBV6-3 and TRBJ2-7; D may be TRBD1 or TRBD2 (5 bases each). This CDR3 is built from 14 residues. The germline V and J ends were trimmed by 2 bases and 6 bases, with 14 bases remaining between them. Per germline, CDR1 MNHEY and CDR2 SVGEGT. The CDR3 bases are TGTGCCAGCAGTTACATCTCCTCCGGGGCCGAGCAGTACTTC. Its translation: CASSYISSGAEQYF.